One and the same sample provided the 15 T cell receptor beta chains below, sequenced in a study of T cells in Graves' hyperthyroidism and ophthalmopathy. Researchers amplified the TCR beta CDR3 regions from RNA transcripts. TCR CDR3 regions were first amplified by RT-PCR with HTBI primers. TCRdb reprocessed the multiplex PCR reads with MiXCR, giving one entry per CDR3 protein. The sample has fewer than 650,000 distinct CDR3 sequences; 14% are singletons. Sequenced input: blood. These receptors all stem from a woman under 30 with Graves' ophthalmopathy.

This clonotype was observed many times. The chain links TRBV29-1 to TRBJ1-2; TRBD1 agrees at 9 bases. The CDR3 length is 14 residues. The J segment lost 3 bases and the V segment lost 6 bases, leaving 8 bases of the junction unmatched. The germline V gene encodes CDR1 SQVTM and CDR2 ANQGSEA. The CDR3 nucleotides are TGCAGCGTAGACATACAGGGGGCGGACTATGGCTACACCTTC. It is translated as CSVDIQGADYGYTF.

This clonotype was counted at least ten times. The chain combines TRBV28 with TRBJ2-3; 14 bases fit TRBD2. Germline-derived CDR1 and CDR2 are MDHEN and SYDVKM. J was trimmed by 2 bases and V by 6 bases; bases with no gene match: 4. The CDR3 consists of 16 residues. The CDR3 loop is CASSGLAGGPTDTQYF. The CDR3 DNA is TGTGCCAGCAGCGGACTAGCGGGAGGACCCACAGATACGCAGTATTTT. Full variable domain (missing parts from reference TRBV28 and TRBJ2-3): DVKVTQSSRYLVKRTGEKVFLECVQDMDHENMFWYRQDPGLGLRLIYFSYDVKMKEKGDIPEGYSVSREKKERFSLILESASTNQTSMYLCASSGLAGGPTDTQYFGPGTRLTVL.

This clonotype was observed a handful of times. The CDR3 nucleotides are TGTGCCAGCACTCCAAGCGGGAGGTCCTACAATGAGCAGTTCTTC. Protein: CASTPSGRSYNEQFF. This chain links TRBV7-8 with TRBJ2-1; 9 positions match TRBD2. The ends lost 7 bases at V and 1 base at J; junction bases unmatched: 5. Germline CDR1 SGHVS, CDR2 FQNEAQ. The CDR3 is made up of 15 amino acids.

CDR3 DNA: TGTGCCAGTAGTCTGGGCTACCATCGACCCTACGAGCAGTACTTC. Translation: CASSLGYHRPYEQYF. The gene calls are TRBV19 and TRBJ2-7, with D unclear. V gave up 5 bases and J gave up 2 bases, with 16 bases separating them. CDR1 LNHDA and CDR2 SQIVND come from the germline V gene (reference sequence). This CDR3 spans 15 amino acids.

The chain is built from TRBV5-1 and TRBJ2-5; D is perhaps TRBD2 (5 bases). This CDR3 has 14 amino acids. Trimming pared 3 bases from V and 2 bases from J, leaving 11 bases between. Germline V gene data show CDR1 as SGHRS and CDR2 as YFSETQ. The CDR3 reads CASSSVAGQETQYF. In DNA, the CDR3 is TGCGCCAGCAGCTCCGTGGCGGGTCAAGAGACCCAGTACTTC.

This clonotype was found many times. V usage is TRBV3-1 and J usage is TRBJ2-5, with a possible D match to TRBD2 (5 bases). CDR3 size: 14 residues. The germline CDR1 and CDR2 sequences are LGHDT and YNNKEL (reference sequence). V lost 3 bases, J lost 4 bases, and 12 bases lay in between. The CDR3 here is CASSQAAARETQYF. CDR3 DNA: TGTGCCAGCAGCCAGGCAGCGGCAAGAGAGACCCAGTACTTC.

CDR3 DNA: TGTGCCAGCAGTTTAGGGGGTAACTCCTATAATTCACCCCTCCACTTT. It translates to CASSLGGNSYNSPLHF. This chain uses TRBV12-3 or TRBV12-4 with TRBJ1-6; D unresolved. The V end was cut by 1 base, the J end by 0 bases, with 7 bases between. The CDR3 runs 16 residues.

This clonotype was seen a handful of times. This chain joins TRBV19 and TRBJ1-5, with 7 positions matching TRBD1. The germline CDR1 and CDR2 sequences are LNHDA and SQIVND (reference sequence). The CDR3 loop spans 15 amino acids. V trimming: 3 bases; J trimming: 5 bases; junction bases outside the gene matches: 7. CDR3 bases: TGTGCCAGTAGTATCCTCGGACAGGTGTATCAGCCCCAGCATTTT. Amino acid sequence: CASSILGQVYQPQHF.

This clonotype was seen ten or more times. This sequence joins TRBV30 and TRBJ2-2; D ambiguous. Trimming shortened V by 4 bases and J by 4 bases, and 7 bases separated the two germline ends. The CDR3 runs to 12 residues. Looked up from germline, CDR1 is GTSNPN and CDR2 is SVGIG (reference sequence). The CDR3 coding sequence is TGTGCCTGGAACCCTTTCACCGGGGAGCTGTTTTTT. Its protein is CAWNPFTGELFF.

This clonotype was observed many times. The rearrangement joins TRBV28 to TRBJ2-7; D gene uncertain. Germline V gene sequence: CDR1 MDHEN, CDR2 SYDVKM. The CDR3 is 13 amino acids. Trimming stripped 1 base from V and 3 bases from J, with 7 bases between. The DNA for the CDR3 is TGTGCCAGCAGTTTATTGACTGGCTACGAGCAGTACTTC. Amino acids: CASSLLTGYEQYF.

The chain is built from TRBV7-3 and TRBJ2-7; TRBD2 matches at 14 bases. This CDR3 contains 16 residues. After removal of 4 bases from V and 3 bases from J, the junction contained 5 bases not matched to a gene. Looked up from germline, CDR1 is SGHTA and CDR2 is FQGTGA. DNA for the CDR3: TGTGCCAGCAGCTCCCGGACTAGCGGGAGGAACTACGAGCAGTACTTC. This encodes CASSSRTSGRNYEQYF.

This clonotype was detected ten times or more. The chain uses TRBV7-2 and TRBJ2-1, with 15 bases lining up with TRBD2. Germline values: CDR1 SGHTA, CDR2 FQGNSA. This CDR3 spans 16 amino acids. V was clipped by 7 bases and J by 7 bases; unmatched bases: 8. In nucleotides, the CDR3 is TGTGCCAGCAACCCGGGAGGGACTAGCGGGAGGAATGAGCAGTTCTTC. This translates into CASNPGGTSGRNEQFF. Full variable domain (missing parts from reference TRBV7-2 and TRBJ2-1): GAGVSQSPSNKVTEKGKDVELRCDPISGHTALYWYRQSLGQGLEFLIYFQGNSAPDKSGLPSDRFSAERTGGSVSTLTIQRTQQEDSAVYLCASNPGGTSGRNEQFFGPGTRLTVL.

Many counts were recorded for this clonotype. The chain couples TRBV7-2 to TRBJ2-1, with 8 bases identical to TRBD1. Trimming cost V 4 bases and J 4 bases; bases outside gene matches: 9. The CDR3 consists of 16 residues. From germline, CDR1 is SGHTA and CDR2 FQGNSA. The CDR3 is CASSSGRTGIYNEQFF. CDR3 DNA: TGTGCCAGCAGCTCGGGAAGGACAGGGATTTACAATGAGCAGTTCTTC. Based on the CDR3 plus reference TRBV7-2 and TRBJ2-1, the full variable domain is GAGVSQSPSNKVTEKGKDVELRCDPISGHTALYWYRQSLGQGLEFLIYFQGNSAPDKSGLPSDRFSAERTGGSVSTLTIQRTQQEDSAVYLCASSSGRTGIYNEQFFGPGTRLTVL.

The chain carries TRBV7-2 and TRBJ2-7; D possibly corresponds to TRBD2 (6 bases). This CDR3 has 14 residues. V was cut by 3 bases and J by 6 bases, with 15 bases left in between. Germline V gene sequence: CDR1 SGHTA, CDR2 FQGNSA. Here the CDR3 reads CASSFGGDPVEQYF. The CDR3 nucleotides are TGTGCCAGCAGCTTTGGCGGGGACCCGGTCGAGCAGTACTTC.

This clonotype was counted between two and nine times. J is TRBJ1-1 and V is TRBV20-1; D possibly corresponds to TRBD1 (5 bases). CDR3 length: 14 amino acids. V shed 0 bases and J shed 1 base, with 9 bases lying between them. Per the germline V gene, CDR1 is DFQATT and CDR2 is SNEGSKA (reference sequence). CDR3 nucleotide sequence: TGCAGTGCTAGAGAAACAGGACCGAACACTGAAGCTTTCTTT. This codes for CSARETGPNTEAFF.